A selection of T cell receptor beta chains follows, all from one sample in a study of T-cell reconstitution after alpha-beta-depleted transplantation in children. TCRdb reprocessed the PCR reads with MiXCR, giving one entry per CDR3 protein. The table lists hundreds of thousands of distinct CDR3 sequences, roughly 15% of them singletons. The sequences come from PBMCs from the stem cell graft donor, collected from the stem cell graft. Source of these receptors: a human donor who donated a stem cell graft to a child with acute myeloid leukemia. Each CDR3 is given without its conserved first and last residue.

TRBV6-6	TRBJ2-1	ASSYSGTGF
TRBV5-1	TRBJ1-2	ASSVDGAYGYT
TRBV5-5	TRBJ1-3	ASSRYSGNTIY
TRBV25-1	TRBJ2-2	ASSDPRGQTGELF
TRBV7-2	TRBJ1-2	ASSPPWAYGYT
TRBV9	TRBJ2-2	ASSQKAFTNTGELF
TRBV20-1	TRBJ2-3	SAPPSGGPEISTDTQY
TRBV2	TRBJ1-5	ASAGQNYNQPQH
TRBV6-1	TRBJ2-3	ASFRAGGGADTQY
TRBV6-5	TRBJ1-1	ASITGGREAF
TRBV6-1	TRBJ2-7	ASKTSPTYEQY
TRBV5-1	TRBJ1-1	ASSLTGVGNTEAF
TRBV5-1	TRBJ2-3	ASSFFPQTSGTDTQY
TRBV7-9	TRBJ1-1	ASSLGTGTDEAF
TRBV27	TRBJ1-1	ASSSSQQQNTEAF
TRBV5-6	TRBJ1-5	ASSLGRHNQPQH
TRBV19	TRBJ2-7	ASSIEGSEQY